This is a list of T cell receptor beta chains from one sample in a study of blood T cell repertoires in COVID-19. The table came from immunoSEQ multiplex PCR; TCRdb's copy has only in-frame clones and leaves some out. The sample lists some 130,000 clones, less than 90% occurring once. The source material was PBMCs or T cells enriched from blood (not recorded which). Receptors originate from a man aged 40-55 years with acute COVID-19. Both conserved end residues are part of each CDR3. The order of the fields is D gene, J gene, CDR3 length, V gene, clone size, CDR3 DNA, CDR3 protein. The D gene is left open where the match is weak. Size is stated for part of the rows, as once, few or many counts, or as a class when the clone is expanded.

>TRBD1|TRBJ2-6|17|TRBV19|.
TGTGCCAGTAGTGGGACAGGGCGTGTCTCTGGGGCCAACGTCCTGACTTTC
CASSGTGRVSGANVLTF
>.|TRBJ2-1|16|TRBV9|.
TGTGCCAGCAGCCCCGGATGGAGCGGACCCCGTAATGAGCAGTTCTTC
CASSPGWSGPRNEQFF
>.|TRBJ1-1|13|TRBV6-5|.
TGTGCCAGCTCGGAGGGGCCTTACACTGAAGCTTTCTTT
CASSEGPYTEAFF
>.|TRBJ1-4|12|TRBV19|.
TGTGCCAGTAGTATCAGGACAGAAAAACTGTTTTTT
CASSIRTEKLFF
>.|TRBJ2-3|15|TRBV7-7|once
TGTGCCAGCAGCCTCAACGCCGATCTCGGAGATACGCAGTATTTT
CASSLNADLGDTQYF
>TRBD1|TRBJ2-4|16|TRBV18|.
TGTGCCAGCTCACCGCAGGACAGGGGTCCCAAAAACATTCAGTACTTC
CASSPQDRGPKNIQYF
>.|TRBJ2-2|16|TRBV28|.
TGTGCCAGCAGTTTATGGGGCAGGGTCAGCACCGGGGAGCTGTTTTTT
CASSLWGRVSTGELFF
>TRBD1|TRBJ1-5|18|TRBV6-6|.
TGTGCCAGCAGTCCCCAGGACAGGGGTTACTATAGCAATCAGCCCCAGCATTTT
CASSPQDRGYYSNQPQHF
>TRBD1|TRBJ1-5|16|TRBV19|.
TGTGCCAGTAGTGGAGGGGATACAGGGGCCAATCAGCCCCAGCATTTT
CASSGGDTGANQPQHF
>.|TRBJ2-1|15|TRBV27|.
TGTGCCAGCAGCGGAGGGGTATTTGGCAATGGTGAGCAGTTCTTC
CASSGGVFGNGEQFF
>TRBD1|TRBJ1-1|19|TRBV5-1|.
TGCGCCAGCAGCTTGGATGCCCCCGGGACAGGGGGCGTGAACACTGAAGCTTTCTTT
CASSLDAPGTGGVNTEAFF
>TRBD1|TRBJ2-1|15|TRBV28|.
TGTGCCACCTCCTTTTCGACAGGGCCCCACAATGAGCAGTTCTTC
CATSFSTGPHNEQFF
>TRBD1|TRBJ1-2|16|TRBV19|.
TGTGCCAGTAGTCTTCGGGACAGGGGGAGTATAGATGGCTACACCTTC
CASSLRDRGSIDGYTF
>TRBD2|TRBJ2-3|16|TRBV7-2|.
TGTGCCAGCAGCTTTTTAGCGGGGATAAGCACAGATACGCAGTATTTT
CASSFLAGISTDTQYF
>.|TRBJ1-2|16|TRBV9|.
TGTGCCAGCAGCTCCCGCCTCCTTCAGAATAACTATGGCTACACCTTC
CASSSRLLQNNYGYTF
>TRBD2|TRBJ2-5|15|TRBV10-2|.
TGCGCCAGCGAACTAGCGGGAGGCGGTGGAGAGACCCAGTACTTC
CASELAGGGGETQYF
>TRBD1|TRBJ2-7|15|TRBV6-2/TRBV6-3|.
TGTGCCAGCAGTTACCCGACAGGGGCGAACTACGAGCAGTACTTC
CASSYPTGANYEQYF
>.|TRBJ1-2|14|TRBV11-2|.
TGTGCCAGCAGCCCCACACAGGGAGCTTTTGGCTACACCTTC
CASSPTQGAFGYTF
>.|TRBJ1-4|14|TRBV28|once
TGTGCCAGCAGCTTCGAGTCAACTAATGAAAAACTGTTTTTT
CASSFESTNEKLFF
>.|TRBJ1-3|18|TRBV28|.
TGTGCCAGCAACTCTCCCGGACAGCCCAACCTTTCTGGAAACACCATATATTTT
CASNSPGQPNLSGNTIYF
>TRBD1|TRBJ2-1|19|TRBV9|few
TGTGCCAGCAGCGTAGCCGGTGCGACAGGGGGCCGTTCCTACAATGAGCAGTTCTTC
CASSVAGATGGRSYNEQFF
>.|TRBJ2-1|16|TRBV21-1|.
TGTGCCAGCAACACCACAGGGGCCCTAAAGAACAATGAGCAGTTCTTC
CASNTTGALKNNEQFF
>.|TRBJ1-4|18|TRBV9|.
TGTGCCAGCAGCGTAGGGTGGGACTTCGGCACAACTAATGAAAAACTGTTTTTT
CASSVGWDFGTTNEKLFF
>.|TRBJ1-5|15|TRBV19|.
TGTGCCAGTAGTATCGGGGAAGCCAGCAATCAGCCCCAGCATTTT
CASSIGEASNQPQHF
>.|TRBJ1-2|13|TRBV5-5|.
TGTGCCAGCAGCTTCGACAGGAACTATGGCTACACCTTC
CASSFDRNYGYTF
>.|TRBJ2-7|17|TRBV27|.
TGTGCCAGCAGTTTACTGGGAGCGGAGGCGGGCACCTACGAGCAGTACTTC
CASSLLGAEAGTYEQYF
>.|TRBJ1-4|13|TRBV30|.
TGTGCCTGGAGTGGGGAGAGTAATGAAAAACTGTTTTTT
CAWSGESNEKLFF
>.|TRBJ2-4|17|TRBV4-3|.
TGCGCCAGCAGCCAAGAATACGGACTCGAAACCAAAAACATTCAGTACTTC
CASSQEYGLETKNIQYF
>.|TRBJ2-5|15|TRBV5-1|.
TGCGCCAGCAGCTTGGCCTTGGGCGAGGGAAAGACCCAGTACTTC
CASSLALGEGKTQYF
>.|TRBJ2-5|15|TRBV28|.
TGTGCCAGCAGGCCCCTTTCCGGGAACCAAGAGACCCAGTACTTC
CASRPLSGNQETQYF
>.|TRBJ1-1|14|TRBV11-2|.
TGTGCCAGCAGCTTGAGCAGGGCAACCGGGGGTGCTTTCTTT
CASSLSRATGGAFF
>.|TRBJ2-3|13|TRBV7-8|.
TGTGCCAGCAGCCTTAGCGGTCTAGATACGCAGTATTTT
CASSLSGLDTQYF
>.|TRBJ2-5|16|TRBV7-8|.
TGTGCCAGCAGCTTAGCGCGAACTTCCAAGAAAGAGACCCAGTACTTC
CASSLARTSKKETQYF
>.|TRBJ2-7|17|TRBV21-1|few
TGTGCCAGCAGCAAAGAGTACCGGGACAGGGACTCCTACGAGCAGTACTTC
CASSKEYRDRDSYEQYF
>.|TRBJ2-2|16|TRBV30|.
TGTGCCTGGAGTCTGGGCGCCATCTTGAAGTCCGGGGAGCTGTTTTTT
CAWSLGAILKSGELFF
>TRBD2|TRBJ2-5|15|TRBV10-3|.
TGTGCCATCAGTCGACTAGCGGGAGAACAGGAGACCCAGTACTTC
CAISRLAGEQETQYF
>.|TRBJ1-2|15|TRBV7-6|.
TGTGCCAGCAGCCCGGGGGTAGGGGCGAGAGATGGCTACACCTTC
CASSPGVGARDGYTF
>.|TRBJ2-5|14|TRBV18|.
TGTGCCAGCTCACCCCTAGGAGCCGGGGAGACCCAGTACTTC
CASSPLGAGETQYF
>.|TRBJ2-1|13|TRBV5-4|.
TGTGCCAGCAGGCCTACAGGGTACCCTGAGCAGTTCTTC
CASRPTGYPEQFF
>.|TRBJ2-5|14|TRBV9|.
TGTGCCAGCAGCCCCCGGGACAACCAAGAGACCCAGTACTTC
CASSPRDNQETQYF
>TRBD1|TRBJ1-1|13|TRBV30|.
TGTGCCTGGAGTCCCACAGGGGGCACTGAAGCTTTCTTT
CAWSPTGGTEAFF
>.|TRBJ2-6|13|TRBV19|once
TGTGCCAGTAGTATAACAGGCGCCAACGTCCTGACTTTC
CASSITGANVLTF
>.|TRBJ2-2|14|TRBV7-2|.
TGTGCCAGCAGCCCAGGGCTCAACACCGGGGAGCTGTTTTTT
CASSPGLNTGELFF
>.|TRBJ2-7|13|TRBV6-5|.
TGTGCCAGCAGCCTGGGACACTCCTACGAGCAGTACTTC
CASSLGHSYEQYF
>.|TRBJ1-4|16|TRBV5-6|.
TGTGCCAGCACCAAACTGGGGGGGCGTGCTAATGAAAAACTGTTTTTT
CASTKLGGRANEKLFF
>TRBD1|TRBJ2-1|15|TRBV27|.
TGTGCCAGCAGTTCGGACAGGTTCGGATACAATGAGCAGTTCTTC
CASSSDRFGYNEQFF
>TRBD1|TRBJ2-3|15|TRBV9|.
TGTGCCAGCAGCGACGTGACAGGGGGTCCAGATACGCAGTATTTT
CASSDVTGGPDTQYF
>.|TRBJ1-4|14|TRBV6-5|.
TGTGCCTCAACTGAGTGGGGGGTTGGGGAAAAACTGTTTTTT
CASTEWGVGEKLFF
>TRBD1|TRBJ1-2|16|TRBV15|.
TGTGCCACCAGCAGAGATGAGGCAGGGGGCCTTTATGGCTACACCTTC
CATSRDEAGGLYGYTF
>.|TRBJ2-2|15|TRBV6-5|.
TGTGCCAGCACCGGAGAGTTAGGGGCCTCCGGGGAGCTGTTTTTT
CASTGELGASGELFF
>TRBD1|TRBJ1-6|19|TRBV18|few
TGTGCCAGCTCACCACGTGAGACAGGGCATCTCCTCTATAATTCACCCCTCCACTTT
CASSPRETGHLLYNSPLHF
>.|TRBJ1-1|16|TRBV28|.
TGTGCCAGCAGTAGGGGTTCTGAATGGGGTCGCACTGAAGCTTTCTTT
CASSRGSEWGRTEAFF
>TRBD1|TRBJ2-1|16|TRBV5-4|.
TGTGCCAGCAGCTTGGGTTGGGACAGTCCCTACAATGAGCAGTTCTTC
CASSLGWDSPYNEQFF
>.|TRBJ2-1|15|TRBV19|once
TGTGCCAGTAGTTGGCGGGATGATTCCTACAATGAGCAGTTCTTC
CASSWRDDSYNEQFF
>TRBD1|TRBJ2-1|17|TRBV6-2/TRBV6-3|.
TGTGCCAGCAGCAAGGTCCCGGGACAGGGCTCCTACAATGAGCAGTTCTTC
CASSKVPGQGSYNEQFF
>TRBD1|TRBJ1-4|17|TRBV5-5|.
TGTGCCAGCACCTTTATTCCCCAGGGGGCAAATAATGAAAAACTGTTTTTT
CASTFIPQGANNEKLFF